Described below is a single TCR beta chain sequence and its context. Its antigen is still unknown. No quality values exist for individual bases; no much larger clone is one base distant. This sample is part of a study of shared clonotypes between healthy human individuals (dated by TCRdb to the early 2020s). For context, the study as a whole: A few men and two women, aged 18 to 49 years, made up the cohort. For each donor, CD4 naive and CD4 memory were each given three plates, CD8 naive was given two plates, and CD8 memory was given one plate. To estimate repertoire size and how much clonotypes are shared between individuals, the study performed deep sequencing of blood TCR repertoires from a few healthy adults. To increase sequencing depth and limit assay-specific biases, different laboratories used diverse techniques to prepare libraries and sequence TCR repertoires. Between about 0.8 and 9 billion PBMCs per donor were obtained by leukapheresis.

The donors were healthy, HIV-negative adults with no recently reported acute infections or vaccinations. Every donor was a Caucasian adult living in Nashville, Tennessee, USA. CD4+ T cells were enriched by magnetic negative selection, after which naive cells were positively selected on CD45RA and the negative fraction was taken as the memory subset. After blood collection by leukapheresis, PBMCs were isolated using Ficoll-Histopaque density gradient centrifugation and then cryopreserved in the vapor phase of liquid nitrogen. Analytical flow cytometry was used to check the purity and quantity of each magnetically sorted T cell population. Each sorted fraction had its genomic DNA isolated and then quantified by UV absorbance on a Nanodrop 2000c. Counted from cysteine to phenylalanine, this CDR3 has 15 amino acids. The DNA shown is the 45-base CDR3, in frame from base 1. CDR1 and CDR2, looked up from the germline V gene (reference sequence), are LNHDA and SQIVND. The junction shows trimming of 0 bases on V and 4 bases on J, plus 10 bases between the germline ends.

TCR CDR3 regions were amplified from genomic DNA by multiplex PCR using the deep immunoSEQ assay. For each cell subset, the extracted genomic DNA was distributed evenly across all wells of several immunoSEQ 96-well plates, and each plate served as one replicate. Each replicate PCR for sorted subsets received roughly 200 ng genomic DNA, equal to tens of thousands of T cell genomes. The purified libraries were quantified using a Qubit 3.0 fluorometer, sized with a Bioanalyzer 2100, and then quantified again using the KAPA Library Quantification kit. A separate single-read 150-cycle Illumina NextSeq 550 flow cell was used to sequence each immunoSEQ 96-well plate. The original pipeline was this. Because the immunoSEQ output held only junctional sequences and lacked quality scores, the filtering could not match the filtering applied to full-length reads. Sequences were annotated with PyIR, a Python wrapper for IgBLAST v1.9, using IMGT germline references to assign V/J genes and CDR3. Reads were filtered out if the reads had weak V/J assignments (E-value above 1e-6), no CDR3, stop codons, out-of-frame junctions, or ambiguous translated residues. V3J clonotypes were defined as sequences sharing an identical inferred V gene, J gene, and CDR3 amino acid sequence. The percentage overlap between two repertoires was calculated by dividing the number of shared unique clonotypes by the size of the smaller repertoire. Richness of each repertoire was evaluated using RTK rarefaction, the Chao1 estimator, and Recon v2.1 estimates of unobserved clonotypes. Generation probabilities for all TCRbeta clonotypes obtained by the gDNA method from a handful of donors were computed using OLGA. TCRdb holds this immuneACCESS table with in-frame rearrangements only. Some clones are missing; in checked studies, unresolved V genes explain under half, and the rest has no known cause. D and trimming come from the DNA, and the V and J calls and clone size come from that table. A total of 1.4 million or so clones appear in this sample, around 98.5% of them only once. The ten largest clones take up 0.3% to 0.45% of the sample.

Overall study outcomes, separate from this receptor: Around 5% of naive CD4, 3.5% of naive CD8, around 2.3% of memory CD4, and about 0.4% of memory CD8 clonotypes were shared across several donors. Higher generation probabilities were observed for clonotypes shared by all four sorted-subset donors than for non-shared clonotypes. Based on pairwise subsampling, the degree of clonotype sharing among donors was expected to be affected by sequencing depth. Only blood was sampled, and tissue TCR repertoires likely differ from those in blood. Incomplete sequencing was indicated by rarefaction of sorted-subset datasets, despite the large sequencing depth. Because the study included only a small number of donors, the genetic and exposure-history diversity represented was limited. Naive subsets generally had larger estimated clonotype richness than memory subsets.

In this chain, TRBV19 is recombined with TRBJ2-1, with the D gene too uncertain to name. Sequenced: naive CD4+ T cells sorted from blood. Reading the label with the study, this specimen's cell subset or site is: CD45RA+ positively selected. The receptor comes from a man younger than 45 in good health. At the DNA level, the sequence is TGTGCCAGTAGTATAGAGGGCTCCTTTTACAATGAGCAGTTCTTC. The encoded protein is CASSIEGSFYNEQFF.